The 16 T cell receptor beta chains below all came from one sample that was sequenced in a study of Tregs in tolerant kidney transplant recipients. Assay: immunoSEQ multiplex PCR; the TCRdb copy retains only in-frame clones and omits some. This table holds about 81,000 clones, around nine tenths found once. The nonmyeloablative bone marrow transplants came from related graft donors, with transient mixed chimerism. This specimen consisted of CD4+ T cells from blood (PBMCs), obtained 24 months after the transplant. All receptors come from a human patient who received a combined kidney and bone marrow transplant. Some T cells may trace back to the graft donor.

The J gene is TRBJ2-7, the V gene TRBV11-2, with 7 bases identical to TRBD2. Unmatched junction bases numbered 13, after V lost 6 bases and J lost 2 bases. In germline, CDR1 is SGHAT, CDR2 FQNNGV. The CDR3 runs to 16 residues. The CDR3 DNA sequence: TGTGCCAGCAGTCAACGGGGGAGGGGATCCCCCTACGAGCAGTACTTC. Translated, it gives CASSQRGRGSPYEQYF.

This clone showed up just once. The V gene is TRBV2, the J gene TRBJ2-1, with 9 bases identical to TRBD1. V gave up 4 bases and J gave up 7 bases; unmatched junction bases: 5. Germline-derived CDR1 and CDR2 are SNHLY and FYNNEI. This CDR3 has 14 residues. In DNA form, the CDR3 reads TGTGCCAGCAGTGTACAGGGGGCGAGGAATGAGCAGTTCTTC. Encoded protein: CASSVQGARNEQFF.

This clone showed up just a few times. V gene TRBV19 combines with J gene TRBJ1-2; D remains ambiguous. This CDR3 comprises 13 residues. Looked up from germline, CDR1 is LNHDA and CDR2 is SQIVND (reference sequence). The V end lost 3 bases, the J end lost 3 bases, and 8 bases lay between the germline ends. As DNA, the CDR3 is TGTGCCAGTAGTATTGGCCTGGACTATGGCTACACCTTC. It yields the protein CASSIGLDYGYTF.

The chain joins TRBV7-9 to TRBJ2-1; 7 bases match TRBD1. The CDR3 has 16 residues. With 3 bases clipped from V and 0 bases from J, the junction kept 5 bases outside the gene matches. From germline, CDR1 is SEHNR and CDR2 FQNEAQ (reference sequence). DNA for the CDR3: TGTGCCAGCAGCTTCTCCAGGGGGAGCTCCTACAATGAGCAGTTCTTC. It yields the protein CASSFSRGSSYNEQFF.

This chain uses TRBV11-1 with TRBJ2-1; 9 positions match TRBD2. In germline, CDR1 is SGHAT, CDR2 FQDESV (reference sequence). The CDR3 covers 15 residues. The ends lost 6 bases at V and 3 bases at J; junction bases unmatched: 6. This CDR3 reads CASRPGLAYYNEQFF. Here the CDR3 DNA reads TGTGCCAGCAGGCCGGGACTAGCTTACTACAATGAGCAGTTCTTC.

This clone was detected only once. The V gene is TRBV28, the J gene TRBJ2-2, with 9 bases matching TRBD1. Germline CDR1 MDHEN, CDR2 SYDVKM. This CDR3 is 18 amino acids long. Germline trimming cut 0 bases from V and 6 bases from J; bases unmatched to any gene: 11. The CDR3 nucleotides are TGTGCCAGCAGTTTATGGCCTCCCGGGACAGGGCGAGCCGGGGAGCTGTTTTTT. It specifies CASSLWPPGTGRAGELFF. The full variable domain, completed using reference TRBV28 and TRBJ2-2, is DVKVTQSSRYLVKRTGEKVFLECVQDMDHENMFWYRQDPGLGLRLIYFSYDVKMKEKGDIPEGYSVSREKKERFSLILESASTNQTSMYLCASSLWPPGTGRAGELFFGEGSRLTVL.

The chain employs TRBV7-2 and TRBJ2-1, with 7 bases aligning to TRBD1. Germline V gene data show CDR1 as SGHTA and CDR2 as FQGNSA. The CDR3 has 15 amino acids. V dropped 5 bases and J dropped 2; count of bases not matched to a gene: 6. CDR3 coding DNA: TGTGCCAGCAGCCCCATGACAGGGACCTACAATGAGCAGTTCTTC. Its translation is CASSPMTGTYNEQFF.

The chain recombines TRBV7-9 with TRBJ2-3; no firm D call. The CDR3 has 14 amino acids. Between the trimmed V and J ends, which lost 1 base and 1 base, there was a span of 6 bases. Germline CDR1 is SEHNR and CDR2 is FQNEAQ (reference sequence). The CDR3 sequence: CASSLDGGTDTQYF. The CDR3 bases are TGTGCCAGCAGCTTAGATGGAGGCACAGATACGCAGTATTTT.

The rearrangement uses TRBV5-4 and TRBJ2-2, with 14 bases fitting TRBD2. CDR1 is SGHNT, CDR2 YYREEE, per germline (reference sequence). V lost 4 bases to trimming and J lost 1 base; unmatched junction nucleotides: 9. The CDR3 has 19 residues. The chain's CDR3 is CASSPPGLAGVGNTGELFF. CDR3 bases: TGTGCCAGCAGCCCGCCGGGACTAGCGGGAGTTGGGAACACCGGGGAGCTGTTTTTT.

The genes are TRBV11-1 and TRBJ2-7, with 10 nucleotides matching TRBD2. The germline gives CDR1 SGHAT, CDR2 FQDESV (reference sequence). The trim removed 4 bases at V and 4 bases at J, leaving 10 bases unmatched. This CDR3 comprises 16 residues. CDR3 bases: TGTGCCAGCAGCTCTAGGCCTCTAGCGGGAGATTACGAGCAGTACTTC. It codes for CASSSRPLAGDYEQYF.

This chain links TRBV29-1 with TRBJ2-2; TRBD2 is a possible D gene (6 bases). The CDR3 is 15 residues long. V lost 3 bases, J lost 6 bases, and 17 bases lay in between. Germline CDR1 reads SQVTM; CDR2 reads ANQGSEA. The CDR3 bases are TGCAGCGTTGATACCGGCAGGGAGGTTTCCGGGGAGCTGTTTTTT. It translates to CSVDTGREVSGELFF.

This chain links TRBV13 with TRBJ1-2, with D unclear. Trimming shortened V by 3 bases and J by 0 bases, and 8 bases separated the two germline ends. CDR3 size: 14 residues. Germline CDR1 is PRHDT and CDR2 is FYEKMQ (reference sequence). This CDR3 is CASSLRISNYGYTF. CDR3 DNA sequence: TGTGCCAGCAGCTTGCGGATCTCTAACTATGGCTACACCTTC.

This clone was seen more than once but under ten times. The chain couples TRBV4-3 to TRBJ2-7; TRBD2 matches 9 bases. CDR3 length: 16 amino acids. Looked up from germline, CDR1 is LGHNA and CDR2 is YSLEER. V was pared by 4 bases and J by 2 bases, with 9 bases of the junction left unmatched. CDR3 region: CASSRSPSSGAYEQYF. In nucleotides, the CDR3 is TGCGCCAGCAGCCGATCTCCGTCTAGCGGGGCCTACGAGCAGTACTTC.

The chain combines TRBV4-2 with TRBJ2-7; maybe TRBD1 (6 bases). The CDR3 has 16 residues. V was trimmed by 0 bases and J by 0 bases, leaving 12 bases between them. The germline V gene has CDR1 LGHNA and CDR2 YNFKEQ. CDR3 protein: CASSQEPGVISYEQYF. The CDR3 DNA reads TGTGCCAGCAGCCAAGAACCAGGGGTTATCTCCTACGAGCAGTACTTC.

The chain carries TRBV6-1 and TRBJ1-2; no firm D call. Trimming removed 5 bases at V and 6 bases at J, with 13 bases between. The CDR3 sequence is 13 residues long. Looked up from germline, CDR1 is MNHNS and CDR2 is SASEGT. Here the CDR3 DNA reads TGTGCCAGCAGTCACGGGATGGCCGATGGCTACACCTTC. Its translation is CASSHGMADGYTF.

The V gene is TRBV4-2, the J gene TRBJ1-1; TRBD1 might be the D (5 bases). Germline CDR1 and CDR2: LGHNA and YNFKEQ. The CDR3 has 17 amino acids. V was shortened by 1 base and J by 4 bases, with 19 bases between the two germline ends. This chain's CDR3 is CASSQGQGRPTGTEAFF. The CDR3 DNA follows: TGTGCCAGCAGCCAAGGGCAGGGAAGACCTACAGGCACTGAAGCTTTCTTT.